This entry describes one T cell receptor beta chain. What it binds is not known. The sample is drawn from a study of shared clonotypes between healthy human individuals. Study-wide background: Researchers assigned three CD4 naive, three CD4 memory, two CD8 naive and one CD8 memory plate to each donor. The study's findings and limits: Relative to clonotypes present in all four donors, those not shared had lower generation probabilities.

The CDR3 is made up of 16 amino acids. Trimming removed 3 bases from V and 0 bases from J, with 12 bases in between. Per germline, CDR1 MNHNS and CDR2 SASEGT. The assay was immunoSEQ multiplex PCR, and TCRdb's table has in-frame clones only and misses some. The top ten hold 0.95% to 1.5% of the sample, which has about 2 million clones, about 95% seen once. CD45RO-negative CD8 cells positively selected for CCR7 made up the naive population, which excluded terminally differentiated effector memory CD45RA+ cells. V and J are TRBV6-1 and TRBJ1-5, with D perhaps matching TRBD1 (5 bases). Sequenced material: naive CD8+ T cells sorted from blood. The sequence was collected from a man aged 18 to 29 in good health. The CDR3 here is CASSEWSGDSNQPQHF. DNA of the CDR3: TGTGCCAGCAGTGAGTGGTCGGGGGATAGCAATCAGCCCCAGCATTTT.